What follows are 20 T cell receptor beta chains derived from one specimen sequenced in a study of blood T cell repertoires in COVID-19. Sequenced by immunoSEQ multiplex PCR; TCRdb stores in-frame clones only, minus some. The repertoire has some 190,000 clones, around nine tenths of them found once; the top ten carry 5% to 7.5%. Sequencing was done on a sample of peripheral blood. The receptors were sampled from a woman in her 40s who had recovered from COVID-19.

This clone has only one observation. The chain links TRBV9 to TRBJ1-2; TRBD1 might be the D (5 bases). Trimming left V 4 bases short and J 1 base short, with 11 bases between. The CDR3 spans 14 residues. The germline CDR1 and CDR2 sequences are SGDLS and YYNGEE. The CDR3 reads CASSTTDSNYGYTF. The CDR3 nucleotides are TGTGCCAGCAGCACCACCGACAGTAACTATGGCTACACCTTC. Full variable domain (remainder filled in from reference TRBV9 and TRBJ1-2): DSGVTQTPKHLITATGQRVTLRCSPRSGDLSVYWYQQSLDQGLQFLIQYYNGEERAKGNILERFSAQQFPDLHSELNLSSLELGDSALYFCASSTTDSNYGYTFGSGTRLTVV.

A single count supports this clone. This rearrangement joins TRBV6-5 to TRBJ1-6; D gene uncertain. The germline CDR1 and CDR2 sequences are MNHEY and SVGAGI. V was cut by 7 bases and J by 10 bases, with 20 bases left in between. The CDR3 sequence is 15 residues long. CDR3 DNA: TGTGCCAGCAACCTGCAGGTGTTTGATGTATCACCCCTCCACTTT. Residues: CASNLQVFDVSPLHF.

The V call is TRBV9, the J call TRBJ2-7; D is unresolved. CDR1 and CDR2 from the germline V gene are SGDLS and YYNGEE. V was shortened by 2 bases and J by 0 bases, with 12 bases between the two germline ends. The CDR3 runs to 15 residues. CDR3 bases: TGTGCCAGCAGCGTTTTGGGCACACCCTCCTACGAGCAGTACTTC. The encoded protein is CASSVLGTPSYEQYF.

The chain recombines TRBV20-1 with TRBJ1-1; D may be TRBD1 (5 bases). From germline, CDR1 is DFQATT and CDR2 SNEGSKA (reference sequence). This CDR3 is built from 11 residues. V lost 2 bases to trimming and J lost 7 bases, with 8 bases between them. CDR3 DNA sequence: TGCAGTGCTAGAAGCCAGGGTGAAGCTTTCTTT. This translates into CSARSQGEAFF.

V usage is TRBV18 and J usage is TRBJ1-2; 7 bases align to TRBD1. The CDR3 loop spans 13 amino acids. In germline, CDR1 is KGHSH, CDR2 LQKENI. The ends lost 3 bases at V and 6 bases at J; junction bases unmatched: 4. CDR3 amino acids: CASSPTGIDGYTF. The CDR3 region has the DNA TGTGCCAGCTCACCGACAGGGATAGATGGCTACACCTTC.

The gene calls are TRBV29-1 and TRBJ2-7, with D tentatively TRBD2 (6 bases). The V and J ends lost 3 bases and 8 bases respectively, with 17 bases between them. The CDR3 extends over 13 amino acids. Germline V CDR1 and CDR2: SQVTM, ANQGSEA. This CDR3 reads CSVESGVTYQQYF. CDR3 sequence (DNA): TGCAGCGTTGAGTCGGGAGTCACTTACCAGCAGTACTTC.

The chain employs TRBV19 and TRBJ2-3, with 9 bases fitting TRBD1. Germline V gives CDR1 LNHDA, CDR2 SQIVND (reference sequence). The CDR3 is 15 residues long. V lost 4 bases and J lost 3; bases outside the gene matches: 5. The CDR3 coding sequence is TGTGCCAGTAGTAGCCCGACAGGGGGAACAGATACGCAGTATTTT. Its protein product is CASSSPTGGTDTQYF.

The chain links TRBV29-1 to TRBJ2-3; TRBD2 agrees at 9 bases. Germline CDR1 reads SQVTM; CDR2 reads ANQGSEA. The length of the CDR3 is 16 residues. J was trimmed by 2 bases and V by 0 bases; bases with no gene match: 6. The CDR3: CSVEDGTSTATDTQYF. As DNA, the CDR3 is TGCAGCGTTGAAGATGGGACTAGCACGGCCACAGATACGCAGTATTTT.

J is TRBJ1-6 and V is TRBV5-6; 7 positions agree with TRBD1. The CDR3 runs to 17 residues. Germline-derived CDR1 and CDR2 are SGHDT and YYEEEE. V trimming: 1 base; J trimming: 0 bases; junction bases outside the gene matches: 4. CDR3: CASSLRQGSSYNSPLHF. The DNA of the CDR3 is TGTGCCAGCAGCTTGCGACAGGGCAGCTCCTATAATTCACCCCTCCACTTT.

The chain couples TRBV4-3 to TRBJ2-3; no clear D gene. Trimming took 4 bases from V and 3 from J, leaving 26 bases between them. Germline CDR1 LGHNA, CDR2 YSLEER. The CDR3 consists of 19 residues. The CDR3 sequence: CASSPTSGNVIQSTDTQYF. CDR3 in DNA: TGCGCCAGCAGCCCCACCTCAGGCAACGTCATTCAGTCGACAGATACGCAGTATTTT.

Many counts were recorded for this clone. This sequence joins TRBV4-1 and TRBJ2-1; a weak D match, TRBD1 (5 bases). The germline V and J ends were trimmed by 1 base and 0 bases, with 10 bases remaining between them. The V gene's germline CDR1 is MGHRA and CDR2 YSYEKL. The CDR3 contains 16 residues. CDR3 coding DNA: TGCGCCAGCAGCCAAGCGGACATGTTCTCCTACAATGAGCAGTTCTTC. Amino acids: CASSQADMFSYNEQFF.

The rearrangement joins TRBV18 to TRBJ1-4; D is possibly TRBD1 (6 bases). Trimming shortened V by 5 bases and J by 3 bases, and 13 bases separated the two germline ends. This CDR3 has 15 amino acids. Germline V gene data show CDR1 as KGHSH and CDR2 as LQKENI. CDR3: CASSLQGLANEKLFF. The CDR3 nucleotides read TGTGCCAGCTCATTGCAGGGGTTGGCTAATGAAAAACTGTTTTTT.

This chain links TRBV19 with TRBJ1-1; 9 bases are shared with TRBD1. Germline assignment: CDR1 LNHDA and CDR2 SQIVND (reference sequence). CDR3 length equals 15 residues. The V and J ends lost 3 bases and 5 bases, in that order; junction bases with no gene match: 7. CDR3 protein: CASSISLDRGTEAFF. CDR3 nucleotide sequence: TGTGCCAGTAGTATTTCCCTTGACAGGGGGACTGAAGCTTTCTTT.

The V gene is TRBV30, the J gene TRBJ1-5; 7 bases match TRBD1. The CDR3 is 16 amino acids. J lost 2 bases, V lost 1 base, and 8 bases had no gene match. CDR1 is GTSNPN, CDR2 SVGIG, per germline (reference sequence). This CDR3 reads CAWSGQGEPRNQPQHF. In nucleotides, the CDR3 is TGTGCCTGGAGTGGACAGGGAGAACCTCGCAATCAGCCCCAGCATTTT.

This sequence joins TRBV4-1 and TRBJ1-5; D may be TRBD1 (6 bases). The germline V gene has CDR1 MGHRA and CDR2 YSYEKL. Between the trimmed V and J ends, which lost 4 bases and 0 bases, there was a span of 13 bases. This CDR3 is 16 amino acids long. The CDR3 DNA reads as TGCGCCAGCAGCCTTGGGACATCATATAGCAATCAGCCCCAGCATTTT. Its protein product is CASSLGTSYSNQPQHF.

V is TRBV11-2 and J is TRBJ2-5; D remains ambiguous. The V and J ends lost 3 bases and 1 base respectively, with 6 bases between them. This CDR3 comprises 13 residues. From germline, CDR1 is SGHAT and CDR2 FQNNGV. The CDR3 is CASSFHTQETQYF. As DNA, the CDR3 is TGTGCCAGCAGCTTCCACACCCAAGAGACCCAGTACTTC.

The chain couples TRBV27 to TRBJ2-1; a possible D gene is TRBD2 (5 bases). The V end was cut by 6 bases, the J end by 7 bases, with 28 bases between. The CDR3 is 18 amino acids. In germline, CDR1 is MNHEY, CDR2 SMNVEV (reference sequence). The CDR3 is CASRVGTEDLGVGNEQFF. CDR3 coding DNA: TGTGCCAGCAGAGTCGGAACCGAGGACCTCGGGGTAGGAAATGAGCAGTTCTTC.

This clone has only a few counts. The chain links TRBV6-6 to TRBJ2-2; D unresolved. Germline values: CDR1 MNHNY, CDR2 SVGAGI (reference sequence). There are 13 residues in the CDR3. V lost 6 bases and J lost 5, with 10 bases in between. Here the CDR3 reads CASRDPRTGELFF. CDR3 DNA sequence: TGTGCCAGCAGAGACCCGAGGACCGGGGAGCTGTTTTTT.

The chain uses TRBV5-1 and TRBJ2-5, with 13 bases matching TRBD2. The length of the CDR3 is 17 residues. V lost 2 bases to trimming and J lost 4 bases; unmatched junction nucleotides: 8. Germline V gene sequence: CDR1 SGHRS, CDR2 YFSETQ. CDR3 bases: TGCGCCAGCAGCTTAGGACTAGCGGGAGTCGGGGGAGAGACCCAGTACTTC. It codes for CASSLGLAGVGGETQYF. The complete variable domain, with remaining parts taken from reference TRBV5-1 and TRBJ2-5, reads KAGVTQTPRYLIKTRGQQVTLSCSPISGHRSVSWYQQTPGQGLQFLFEYFSETQRNKGNFPGRFSGRQFSNSRSEMNVSTLELGDSALYLCASSLGLAGVGGETQYFGPGTRLLVL.

This clone was observed once. The rearrangement links TRBV29-1 to TRBJ2-1; 11 bases are shared with TRBD2. Trimming took 0 bases from V and 3 from J; bases not matched to a gene: 4. From germline, CDR1 is SQVTM and CDR2 ANQGSEA. This CDR3 region has 16 residues. CDR3 amino acids: CSVEEGLAVSYNEQFF. The CDR3, as DNA: TGCAGCGTTGAAGAGGGACTAGCGGTGAGCTACAATGAGCAGTTCTTC.